One TCR beta chain is described in this entry. The antigen it binds to is not known. Per-nucleotide qualities are absent, and no much larger clonotype sits a single base away. This record comes from a study of control samples from healthy donors and cancer patients (dated by TCRdb to the early 2020s). The germline V gene (reference sequence) yields MNHEY for CDR1 and SMNVEV for CDR2. From the cysteine through the phenylalanine, the CDR3 covers 15 amino acids. Only the CDR3 DNA is retained, 45 bases long and in frame from the first base. Trimming costs V 5 bases and J 0 bases, and their ends lie 11 bases apart. Library preparation used the immunoSEQ multiplex PCR assay. The table comes from immuneACCESS by way of TCRdb, which keeps in-frame sequences with V and J called. Part of the clones is missing from these tables; in studies checked, under half for an unresolved V gene and the rest for unknown reasons. The sample profile shows 350,000 to 450,000 clones; 75% to 95% of them were found once. 5% to 8% of the sample lies in the top ten.

The sequence joins TRBV27 to TRBJ1-5; no confident D gene assignment can be made. The sample taken for sequencing was PBMCs. The clonotype comes from a man aged 40-50 years with head and neck cancer. For the CDR3, the sequence is CASSRPTYSNQPQHF. The base sequence is TGTGCCAGCAGTCGCCCCACCTATAGCAATCAGCCCCAGCATTTT.